The text below deals with one TCR beta chain. V gave up 5 bases and J gave up 6 bases, with 14 bases separating them. This CDR3 is 15 amino acids long. CDR1 and CDR2 (germline): KGHSH, LQKENI. Per the original methods: Nucleated cell number was recorded as an estimate derived from reference gene primer amplification. Clones were read by immunoSEQ multiplex PCR, and TCRdb kept only the in-frame ones, dropping some. The V and J calls and clone size were taken over from that table, and D and trimming were inferred from the DNA. The repertoire holds approximately 120,000 clones, with approximately 83% as singletons. These data come from a study of blood T cell repertoires in COVID-19. Study-level information: Italy, Spain and the United States were the sources of the convalescent and acute COVID-19 samples. PBMCs, B-cell-depleted T cells, or T cells provided the cDNA or gDNA that made up the material.

The sample consisted of peripheral blood. This sequence was found in a woman aged 45 to 65 who had recovered from COVID-19. V is TRBV18 and J is TRBJ1-6; D perhaps matches TRBD1 (6 bases). This CDR3 reads CASSEGVRANSPLHF. CDR3 nucleotide sequence: TGTGCCAGCTCAGAGGGGGTGCGTGCTAATTCACCCCTCCACTTT.